This T cell receptor (beta chain) stems from a study of OX40 agonist ivuxolimab in advanced cancers. For the study at large: Ivuxolimab, which is an agonistic anti-OX40 (CD134) antibody, was administered to the patients. Roughly two fifths of patients had received prior checkpoint inhibitor therapy.

The germline V gene has CDR1 LNHDA and CDR2 SQIVND (reference sequence). V shed 2 bases and J shed 6 bases, with 10 bases lying between them. The CDR3 loop spans 13 amino acids. The repertoire was sequenced with immunoSEQ multiplex PCR; TCRdb's copy has only in-frame clones and lacks some. Seen here are under 95,000 clones, 93% observed once, and the top ten hold about 6.4%. The receptor was derived from an adult with an advanced solid tumor such as melanoma, head and neck, liver or kidney cancer. Sample: CD4+ or CD8+ T cells sorted from blood, taken in a trial of the OX40 agonist ivuxolimab. The V gene is TRBV19, the J gene TRBJ1-1; D uncertain. In DNA form, the CDR3 reads TGTGCCAGTAGTATAATAAAGAGGGCTGAAGCTTTCTTT. Protein: CASSIIKRAEAFF.